Listed below are T cell receptor beta chains from one sample, sequenced in a study of blood T cells in healthy people across ages. TCRdb called the 5' RACE reads again in MiXCR, with one record for every CDR3 protein. The profile shows 700,000 or so distinct CDR3 sequences, roughly 41% of them singletons. The sequenced sample was blood. Receptors were obtained from a man aged 80 or over in good health. Each CDR3 is given with its conserved first and last residue. The D gene is left open where the match is weak. Only part of the rows carry a size: once, few, many, or a class if the clone is expanded.

len: 14
j_gene: TRBJ2-1
d_gene: -
v_gene: TRBV4-3
abundance: few
CDR3nt: TGCGCCAGCAGCCAACAACATAGCGCCCTTGAGCAGTTCTTC
CDR3aa: CASSQQHSALEQFF

len: 15
j_gene: TRBJ2-1
d_gene: TRBD2
v_gene: TRBV27
abundance: -
CDR3nt: TGTGCCAGCACTACGACTAGCGGGGGCCACAATGAGCAGTTCTTC
CDR3aa: CASTTTSGGHNEQFF

len: 18
j_gene: TRBJ1-4
d_gene: TRBD1
v_gene: TRBV4-3
abundance: few
CDR3nt: TGCGCCAGCAGCCAAGATACAGGGGGCCCCGCAACTAATGAAAAACTGTTTTTT
CDR3aa: CASSQDTGGPATNEKLFF

len: 15
j_gene: TRBJ2-1
d_gene: -
v_gene: TRBV11-2
abundance: -
CDR3nt: TGTGCCAGCAGCTTAGATGGGGCTCTCTACAATGAGCAGTTCTTC
CDR3aa: CASSLDGALYNEQFF

len: 13
j_gene: TRBJ2-5
d_gene: -
v_gene: TRBV5-5
abundance: -
CDR3nt: TGTGCCAGCAGCGTGCACAGACAAGAGACCCAGTACTTC
CDR3aa: CASSVHRQETQYF

len: 16
j_gene: TRBJ2-3
d_gene: TRBD2
v_gene: TRBV20-1
abundance: few
CDR3nt: TGCAGTGCTCGGACTAGCGGGGGGCCGAACACAGATACGCAGTATTTT
CDR3aa: CSARTSGGPNTDTQYF

len: 17
j_gene: TRBJ2-3
d_gene: TRBD1
v_gene: TRBV9
abundance: -
CDR3nt: TGTGCCAGCAGCGTACGGGACAGGGCCTCTAGCACAGATACGCAGTATTTT
CDR3aa: CASSVRDRASSTDTQYF

len: 12
j_gene: TRBJ2-1
d_gene: TRBD2
v_gene: TRBV7-2
abundance: -
CDR3nt: TGTGCCAGCAGCTGGGACTACCAGGGGCAGTTCTTC
CDR3aa: CASSWDYQGQFF

len: 15
j_gene: TRBJ2-2
d_gene: -
v_gene: TRBV5-1
abundance: few
CDR3nt: TGCGCCAGCAGCTTGACAGGGGAGGGCACCGGGGAGCTGTTTTTT
CDR3aa: CASSLTGEGTGELFF

len: 15
j_gene: TRBJ2-1
d_gene: -
v_gene: TRBV4-2
abundance: many
CDR3nt: TGTGCCAGCAGCCCCTCGACTAGCTCCTACAATGAGCAGTTCTTC
CDR3aa: CASSPSTSSYNEQFF

len: 17
j_gene: TRBJ2-3
d_gene: TRBD2
v_gene: TRBV7-9
abundance: -
CDR3nt: TGTGCCAGCACCGAGGGGATTAGCGGGGTGAGCACAGATACGCAGTATTTT
CDR3aa: CASTEGISGVSTDTQYF

len: 15
j_gene: TRBJ2-3
d_gene: -
v_gene: TRBV6-2/TRBV6-3
abundance: few
CDR3nt: TGTGCCAGCAGTTATCCCCCCTTCGGCACAGATACGCAGTATTTT
CDR3aa: CASSYPPFGTDTQYF

len: 14
j_gene: TRBJ2-1
d_gene: TRBD1
v_gene: TRBV5-1
abundance: -
CDR3nt: TGCGCCAGCAACTCTCAACAGGGGTACAATGAGCAGTTCTTC
CDR3aa: CASNSQQGYNEQFF

len: 16
j_gene: TRBJ2-1
d_gene: -
v_gene: TRBV5-1
abundance: few
CDR3nt: TGCGCCAGCAGCTTGTTGGTAGGGGGGACCTACAATGAGCAGTTCTTC
CDR3aa: CASSLLVGGTYNEQFF

len: 17
j_gene: TRBJ2-3
d_gene: -
v_gene: TRBV4-1
abundance: -
CDR3nt: TGCGCCAGCAGCCAGGACGCTACGGGGTGGGGCACAGATACGCAGTATTTT
CDR3aa: CASSQDATGWGTDTQYF

len: 16
j_gene: TRBJ2-5
d_gene: TRBD1
v_gene: TRBV7-2
abundance: -
CDR3nt: TGTGCCAGCAGCTCCAACCAAGGGACAGCGCAAGAGACCCAGTACTTC
CDR3aa: CASSSNQGTAQETQYF

len: 15
j_gene: TRBJ2-5
d_gene: TRBD2
v_gene: TRBV3-1
abundance: -
CDR3nt: TGTGCCAGCAGCTCGGTGAGGGGCGGGGGTGGGGAGCAGTACTTC
CDR3aa: CASSSVRGGGGEQYF

len: 15
j_gene: TRBJ2-5
d_gene: TRBD2
v_gene: TRBV9
abundance: -
CDR3nt: TGTGCCAGCAGCATGACTAGCGGGGGGTCGGAGACCCAGTACTTC
CDR3aa: CASSMTSGGSETQYF

len: 14
j_gene: TRBJ1-2
d_gene: -
v_gene: TRBV5-5
abundance: -
CDR3nt: TGTGCCAGCAGCTTGGGTGCAGACCCGTATGGCTACACCTTC
CDR3aa: CASSLGADPYGYTF

len: 16
j_gene: TRBJ2-3
d_gene: -
v_gene: TRBV11-2
abundance: -
CDR3nt: TGTGCCAGCAGCTTAGTGGGACGGGGGGCGACAGATACGCAGTATTTT
CDR3aa: CASSLVGRGATDTQYF

len: 12
j_gene: TRBJ2-3
d_gene: TRBD1
v_gene: TRBV6-9
abundance: -
CDR3nt: TGTGCCAGCACGACAGGGAAAGATACGCAGTATTTT
CDR3aa: CASTTGKDTQYF

len: 15
j_gene: TRBJ2-4
d_gene: -
v_gene: TRBV27
abundance: -
CDR3nt: TGTGCCAGCAGTTTGGGGCAGGGGATCGAAAACATTCAGTACTTC
CDR3aa: CASSLGQGIENIQYF

len: 12
j_gene: TRBJ2-5
d_gene: -
v_gene: TRBV20-1
abundance: -
CDR3nt: TGCAGTGCCCCCCGGTTCCAAGAGACCCAGTACTTC
CDR3aa: CSAPRFQETQYF

len: 15
j_gene: TRBJ2-5
d_gene: TRBD1
v_gene: TRBV28
abundance: few
CDR3nt: TGTGCCAGCAGTTTACTAGGGGGCCGCGTCGAGACCCAGTACTTC
CDR3aa: CASSLLGGRVETQYF

len: 18
j_gene: TRBJ2-1
d_gene: -
v_gene: TRBV4-3
abundance: -
CDR3nt: TGCGCCAGCAGCCAAGATCTACCGGGGGGCCTCCTGTCCTACGAGCAGTTCTTC
CDR3aa: CASSQDLPGGLLSYEQFF

len: 16
j_gene: TRBJ2-1
d_gene: TRBD2
v_gene: TRBV7-3
abundance: few
CDR3nt: TGTGCCAGCAGCGATGGGACTAGCGGGAGACCGAGGGAGCAGTTCTTC
CDR3aa: CASSDGTSGRPREQFF

len: 14
j_gene: TRBJ2-1
d_gene: -
v_gene: TRBV20-1
abundance: -
CDR3nt: TGCAGTGCTAGAGCGGGCCAGTATGTCCATGAGCAGTTCTTC
CDR3aa: CSARAGQYVHEQFF

len: 14
j_gene: TRBJ1-1
d_gene: TRBD1
v_gene: TRBV4-3
abundance: -
CDR3nt: TGCGCCAGCAGCCAGGACAGGGCACGCACTGAAGCTTTCTTT
CDR3aa: CASSQDRARTEAFF

len: 15
j_gene: TRBJ2-1
d_gene: TRBD1
v_gene: TRBV6-2/TRBV6-3
abundance: few
CDR3nt: TGTGCCAGCAGTCCCTTTGGATTGACAGGGGCTTTTCGGTTCTTC
CDR3aa: CASSPFGLTGAFRFF

len: 16
j_gene: TRBJ2-5
d_gene: -
v_gene: TRBV7-9
abundance: -
CDR3nt: TGTGCCAGCAGGAGGGCCGGGATTACCTCCTACAATGAGCAGTACTTC
CDR3aa: CASRRAGITSYNEQYF

len: 13
j_gene: TRBJ1-4
d_gene: -
v_gene: TRBV3-1
abundance: few
CDR3nt: TGTGCCAGCAGGGCAGCCCATCTTGAAAAACTGTTTTTT
CDR3aa: CASRAAHLEKLFF

len: 17
j_gene: TRBJ2-3
d_gene: -
v_gene: TRBV4-2
abundance: -
CDR3nt: TGTGCCAGCAGCCAAGTCTCAGGGAGGCAGGGGACGGATACGCGGTATTTT
CDR3aa: CASSQVSGRQGTDTRYF

len: 16
j_gene: TRBJ2-3
d_gene: -
v_gene: TRBV6-2/TRBV6-3
abundance: -
CDR3nt: TGTGCCAGCAGTGGGGATGGACACAACCTAGGCGATACGCAGTATTTT
CDR3aa: CASSGDGHNLGDTQYF

len: 13
j_gene: TRBJ2-1
d_gene: -
v_gene: TRBV20-1
abundance: -
CDR3nt: TGCAGTGCCGCAGAGGGAGGTAAGGATGAGCAGTTCTTC
CDR3aa: CSAAEGGKDEQFF

len: 15
j_gene: TRBJ2-7
d_gene: TRBD1
v_gene: TRBV15
abundance: few
CDR3nt: TGTGCCACCAGCAGTAGACAGGGGGCGTACAATGAGCAGTACTTC
CDR3aa: CATSSRQGAYNEQYF

len: 17
j_gene: TRBJ2-3
d_gene: TRBD2
v_gene: TRBV4-2
abundance: -
CDR3nt: TGTGCCAGCAGCCCTCAAGGGACTAGCGGGAGCACAGATACGCAGTATTTT
CDR3aa: CASSPQGTSGSTDTQYF

len: 16
j_gene: TRBJ2-3
d_gene: -
v_gene: TRBV10-3
abundance: -
CDR3nt: TGTGCCATCAGTGGAACGGGGGCCGGGCGCACAGATACGCAGTATTTT
CDR3aa: CAISGTGAGRTDTQYF

len: 17
j_gene: TRBJ2-7
d_gene: TRBD2
v_gene: TRBV5-6
abundance: few
CDR3nt: TGTGCCAGCAGCCTCCGGACTAGTGGGAAATTAACCTACGAGCAGTACTTC
CDR3aa: CASSLRTSGKLTYEQYF

len: 16
j_gene: TRBJ1-5
d_gene: -
v_gene: TRBV6-1
abundance: -
CDR3nt: TGTGCCAGCAGTGAACATCCAACCCGTAGCAATCAGCCCCAGCATTTT
CDR3aa: CASSEHPTRSNQPQHF

len: 16
j_gene: TRBJ2-7
d_gene: TRBD1
v_gene: TRBV28
abundance: -
CDR3nt: TGTGCCAGCAGGCCTTGGACAGGGGGGGAACTCTACGAGCAGTACTTC
CDR3aa: CASRPWTGGELYEQYF

len: 14
j_gene: TRBJ1-5
d_gene: -
v_gene: TRBV28
abundance: -
CDR3nt: TGTGCCAGCAGCCGTCCCGGGGGCAATCAGCCCCAGCATTTT
CDR3aa: CASSRPGGNQPQHF